These 21 T cell receptor beta chains were sequenced from one sample in a study of blood T cell repertoires in COVID-19 (dated by TCRdb to 2019 to 2021). Library preparation used the immunoSEQ multiplex PCR assay. TCRdb limited this immuneACCESS table to in-frame rearrangements with V and J called. A share of clones is missing; checked studies link under half to unresolved V genes, and the rest is unexplained. Within this sample are around 87,000 clones, with 90% of them counted one time only. Of the sample, approximately 1.6% is held by the ten largest clones. Material for sequencing was peripheral blood. The receptors come from a human donor with active COVID-19. The donor label of this sample is uncertain.

The chain links TRBV11-2 to TRBJ1-1, with 8 bases that match TRBD1. CDR1 is SGHAT, CDR2 FQNNGV, per germline. This CDR3 region has 13 residues. V was clipped by 5 bases and J by 7 bases; unmatched bases: 6. CDR3 residues: CASSPRQGLEAFF. The CDR3 DNA is TGTGCCAGCAGCCCCAGACAGGGGCTTGAAGCTTTCTTT.

V is TRBV14 and J is TRBJ2-3, with TRBD2 identical over 14 bases. Germline V gene lookup returns CDR1 SGHDN and CDR2 FVKESK. With V trimmed by 4 bases and J by 6 bases, 3 bases remained unmatched. The CDR3 sequence is 15 residues long. The CDR3 loop reads CASSPTSGGVDTQYF. In DNA form, the CDR3 reads TGTGCCAGCAGCCCGACTAGCGGGGGGGTTGATACGCAGTATTTT.

J is TRBJ1-2 and V is TRBV11-2; D unresolved. Trimming pared 2 bases from V and 5 bases from J, leaving 9 bases between. The CDR3 contains 13 residues. The germline CDR1 and CDR2 sequences are SGHAT and FQNNGV. Here the CDR3 reads CASSLTQAYGYTF. The CDR3 coding sequence is TGTGCCAGCAGCTTAACCCAGGCTTATGGCTACACCTTC.

The chain employs TRBV15 and TRBJ1-5; D gene ambiguous. The germline CDR1 and CDR2 sequences are LNHNV and YYDKDF (reference sequence). V was clipped by 0 bases and J by 9 bases, with 15 bases between them. This CDR3 contains 15 residues. CDR3 sequence (DNA): TGTGCCACCAGCAGAGATCTGTCGGAGAATAGGCCCCAGCATTTT. Amino acid sequence: CATSRDLSENRPQHF.

The chain couples TRBV2 to TRBJ2-2, with D perhaps matching TRBD1 (6 bases). The CDR3 is 15 residues long. Germline V CDR1 and CDR2: SNHLY, FYNNEI. V shed 3 bases and J shed 1 base, with 9 bases lying between them. DNA of the CDR3: TGTGCCAGCAGTGACAGGGGCAGGAACACCGGGGAGCTGTTTTTT. It is translated as CASSDRGRNTGELFF.

V and J are TRBV10-2 and TRBJ2-1; TRBD2 matches 12 bases. Per the germline V gene, CDR1 is WSHSY and CDR2 is SAAADI. The CDR3 consists of 12 residues. V shed 8 bases and J 14 bases; nucleotides not matched to a gene: 7. The CDR3 reads CASWLAGGREFF. The CDR3 nucleotides are TGCGCCAGCTGGCTAGCGGGGGGGCGAGAGTTCTTC.

The J gene is TRBJ1-3, the V gene TRBV30; TRBD1 is a possible D gene (6 bases). CDR1 and CDR2 from the germline V gene are GTSNPN and SVGIG (reference sequence). V lost 3 bases and J lost 4, with 13 bases in between. The CDR3 length is 14 residues. This CDR3 is CAWRIAGTGNTIYF. The CDR3 DNA reads as TGTGCCTGGAGAATCGCAGGGACAGGAAACACCATATATTTT.

The J gene is TRBJ1-4, the V gene TRBV6-5, with D possibly TRBD1 on 5 matching bases. V was shortened by 10 bases and J by 2 bases, with 11 bases between the two germline ends. The CDR3 is 13 amino acids. Germline values: CDR1 MNHEY, CDR2 SVGAGI. The CDR3 is CANLRATNEKLFF. As DNA, the CDR3 is TGTGCCAACCTCAGGGCGACTAATGAAAAACTGTTTTTT.

The chain couples TRBV20-1 to TRBJ2-5, with 8 bases identical to TRBD2. CDR1 is DFQATT, CDR2 SNEGSKA, per germline (reference sequence). Losses at the gene ends were 3 bases for V and 5 bases for J; bases not matched to a gene: 8. CDR3 size: 14 residues. The CDR3 loop reads CSASRIAGRETQYF. The DNA for the CDR3 is TGCAGTGCTAGTCGTATAGCGGGGCGGGAGACCCAGTACTTC.

The chain uses TRBV5-4 and TRBJ2-7; weak D call: TRBD2 (5 bases). The length of the CDR3 is 16 residues. The V end lost 0 bases, the J end lost 1 base, and 14 bases lay between the germline ends. Germline CDR1 reads SGHNT; CDR2 reads YYREEE (reference sequence). The CDR3 nucleotides read TGTGCCAGCAGCTTGGGGGCCCGGACTCATTCCTACGAGCAGTACTTC. Translated: CASSLGARTHSYEQYF.

The chain links TRBV5-1 to TRBJ1-1, with a possible D match to TRBD1 (5 bases). Trimming took off 0 bases at V and 2 bases at J, with 11 bases between the two ends. CDR1 and CDR2 from the germline V gene are SGHRS and YFSETQ. The CDR3 sequence is 15 residues long. CDR3 sequence: CASSLVSGINTEAFF. The CDR3 DNA is TGCGCCAGCAGCTTGGTTTCAGGGATAAACACTGAAGCTTTCTTT.

The J gene is TRBJ1-1, the V gene TRBV4-1, with TRBD1 matching over 9 bases. J lost 10 bases, V lost 2 bases, and 8 bases had no gene match. CDR1 is MGHRA, CDR2 YSYEKL, per germline. The CDR3 has 14 residues. CDR3 coding DNA: TGCGCCAGCAGCCAACCGGGACAGGGACCTTCAGCTTTCTTT. As protein: CASSQPGQGPSAFF.

This clone was recorded once. The gene calls are TRBV5-1 and TRBJ1-1; D unresolved. CDR1 is SGHRS, CDR2 YFSETQ, per germline. CDR3 length equals 22 residues. V was clipped by 2 bases and J by 0 bases, with 32 bases between them. CDR3 in amino acids: CASSFRAAFGDDSLGMNTEAFF. Written as DNA, the CDR3 is TGCGCCAGCAGCTTTCGCGCGGCATTCGGGGATGACTCCCTGGGGATGAACACTGAAGCTTTCTTT.

The chain employs TRBV29-1 and TRBJ2-7, with TRBD1 as a possible D gene (6 bases). Looked up from germline, CDR1 is SQVTM and CDR2 is ANQGSEA. Trimming stripped 7 bases from V and 0 bases from J, with 10 bases between. This CDR3 region has 12 residues. Written as DNA, the CDR3 is TGCAGCGCTTCGGACAGCTCCTACGAGCAGTACTTC. Amino acid sequence: CSASDSSYEQYF.

This clone was seen a single time. This chain joins TRBV7-9 and TRBJ2-7; D is unclear. V lost 4 bases to trimming and J lost 2 bases, with 15 bases between them. The CDR3 loop spans 15 amino acids. Germline V lookup: CDR1 SEHNR, CDR2 FQNEAQ (reference sequence). The CDR3 DNA reads as TGTGCCAGCAGCTATATCGGAGTTTCTCCCTACGAGCAGTACTTC. Residues: CASSYIGVSPYEQYF.

There are a few counts of this clone. The chain is built from TRBV10-1 and TRBJ1-1; 11 bases line up with TRBD1. J lost 8 bases, V lost 2 bases, and 4 bases had no gene match. Germline CDR1 reads WNHNN; CDR2 reads SYGVQD (reference sequence). The CDR3 is 14 residues long. The CDR3 sequence: CASSEDGTGGEAFF. As DNA, the CDR3 is TGCGCCAGCAGTGAGGACGGGACAGGGGGAGAAGCTTTCTTT.

The chain carries TRBV5-6 and TRBJ2-1, with TRBD2 identical over 8 bases. Trimming at V came to 0 bases and at J to 6 bases, leaving 8 bases not matched to a gene. CDR1 is SGHDT and CDR2 is YYEEEE in the germline V gene. The CDR3 consists of 16 residues. CDR3 amino acids: CASSLEVGGAGNEQFF. In DNA, the CDR3 is TGTGCCAGCAGCTTGGAAGTCGGGGGGGCCGGCAATGAGCAGTTCTTC. Full variable domain (outside the CDR3, taken from reference TRBV5-6 and TRBJ2-1): DAGVTQSPTHLIKTRGQQVTLRCSPKSGHDTVSWYQQALGQGPQFIFQYYEEEERQRGNFPDRFSGHQFPNYSSELNVNALLLGDSALYLCASSLEVGGAGNEQFFGPGTRLTVL.

The chain combines TRBV6-5 with TRBJ1-2; tentative D call: TRBD1 (5 bases). There are 14 residues in the CDR3. CDR1 and CDR2 (germline): MNHEY, SVGAGI. With 5 bases removed from V and 6 bases from J, the gap between germline ends came to 16 bases. The CDR3 reads CASSLWEGRDGYTF. The CDR3 DNA reads as TGTGCCAGCAGTCTATGGGAGGGGCGCGATGGCTACACCTTC.

V is TRBV28 and J is TRBJ1-2, with 8 nucleotides matching TRBD1. Germline assignment: CDR1 MDHEN and CDR2 SYDVKM. The CDR3 contains 13 residues. V gave up 6 bases and J gave up 4 bases; unmatched junction bases: 4. The CDR3 DNA is TGTGCCAGCAGCCCGGACAGGGTCTATGGCTACACCTTC. This encodes CASSPDRVYGYTF.

This chain connects TRBV9 to TRBJ2-2; 9 bases match TRBD1. The CDR3 contains 15 residues. V gave up 4 bases and J gave up 6 bases; unmatched junction bases: 7. Germline V gives CDR1 SGDLS, CDR2 YYNGEE. CDR3 nucleotides: TGTGCCAGCAGCCCCAGAGGACAGGGGCCCGGGGAGCTGTTTTTT. As protein: CASSPRGQGPGELFF. The full variable domain, in which reference TRBV9 and TRBJ2-2 provide the parts outside the CDR3, is DSGVTQTPKHLITATGQRVTLRCSPRSGDLSVYWYQQSLDQGLQFLIQYYNGEERAKGNILERFSAQQFPDLHSELNLSSLELGDSALYFCASSPRGQGPGELFFGEGSRLTVL.

CDR3 loop: CASIPDSSNQPQHF. CDR3 DNA sequence: TGTGCCAGCATTCCAGACTCCTCCAATCAGCCCCAGCATTTT. The chain has TRBV6-6 and TRBJ1-5, with D uncertain. The germline V gene encodes CDR1 MNHNY and CDR2 SVGAGI (reference sequence). The CDR3 sequence is 14 residues long. With 7 bases removed from V and 3 bases from J, the gap between germline ends came to 13 bases.